The entry below gives a single T cell receptor (beta chain) sequence along with its context. The sample originates from a study of cytomegalovirus exposure and HLA in healthy donors. V lost 7 bases, J lost 3 bases, and 1 base stayed unmatched. Germline values: CDR1 MNHEY, CDR2 SVGAGI. This CDR3 has 12 amino acids. Primers included in the PCR were 60 Vbeta and 13 Jbeta primers. Sequencing was performed with immunoSEQ multiplex PCR; in TCRdb, only in-frame clones are kept and a portion is missing. The sample has approximately 93,000 clones, less than 80% seen once. The chain carries TRBV6-5 and TRBJ2-7; TRBD1 matches 9 bases. This receptor was obtained from a boy under 18 in good health and CMV-seropositive. Sequenced input: PBMCs. CDR3 sequence reads: CASTDRGYEQYF. The CDR3 DNA sequence: TGTGCCAGCACGGACAGGGGCTACGAGCAGTACTTC.